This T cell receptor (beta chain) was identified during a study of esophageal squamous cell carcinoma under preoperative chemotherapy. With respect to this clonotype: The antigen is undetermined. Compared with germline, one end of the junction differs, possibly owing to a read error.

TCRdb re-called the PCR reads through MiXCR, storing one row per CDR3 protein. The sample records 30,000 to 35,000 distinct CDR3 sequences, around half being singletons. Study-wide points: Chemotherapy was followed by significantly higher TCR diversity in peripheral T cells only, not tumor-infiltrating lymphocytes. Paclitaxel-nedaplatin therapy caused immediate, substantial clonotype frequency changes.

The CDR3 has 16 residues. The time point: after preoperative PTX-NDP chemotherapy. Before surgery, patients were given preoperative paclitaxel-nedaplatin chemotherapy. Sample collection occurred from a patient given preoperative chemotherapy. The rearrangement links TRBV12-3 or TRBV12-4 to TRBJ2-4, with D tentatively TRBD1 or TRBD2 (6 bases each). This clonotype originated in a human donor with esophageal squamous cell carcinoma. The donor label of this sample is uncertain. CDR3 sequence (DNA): TGTGCCAGCCGTGCTACGGGGGTGGGGGCCAAAAATACGCAGTATTTC. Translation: CASRATGVGAKNTQYF.